A single sample gave rise to the 19 T cell receptor beta chains below, sequenced in a study of blood T cell repertoires in COVID-19. Profiled with immunoSEQ multiplex PCR; TCRdb holds only in-frame clones, not every one. This table holds about 130,000 clones, 65% to 90% found once. Source material: PBMCs or T cells enriched from blood (not recorded which). The receptors were sampled from a woman aged 50 to 65 who had recovered from COVID-19.

This rearrangement joins TRBV27 to TRBJ1-4, with unresolved D. Germline CDR1 and CDR2: MNHEY and SMNVEV (reference sequence). The CDR3 length is 14 residues. V lost 2 bases and J lost 8, with 12 bases in between. The chain's CDR3 is CASSLAGVREKLFF. The CDR3 DNA reads TGTGCCAGCAGTTTAGCCGGGGTCCGGGAAAAACTGTTTTTT.

This clone was observed a handful of times. V usage is TRBV7-9 and J usage is TRBJ2-1; TRBD1 matches at 10 bases. The germline V gene encodes CDR1 SEHNR and CDR2 FQNEAQ (reference sequence). Germline trimming cut 5 bases from V and 3 bases from J; bases unmatched to any gene: 4. The CDR3 loop spans 15 amino acids. The CDR3 sequence is CASSLGQGYYNEQFF. In nucleotides, the CDR3 is TGTGCCAGCAGCCTGGGACAGGGGTACTACAATGAGCAGTTCTTC.

This clone was seen a single time. The genes are TRBV11-2 and TRBJ2-6; 7 bases map to TRBD1. After removal of 9 bases from V and 0 bases from J, the junction contained 14 bases not matched to a gene. The CDR3 loop spans 18 amino acids. CDR1 is SGHAT, CDR2 FQNNGV, per germline. CDR3 sequence reads: CASHPRDSTTSGANVLTF. The CDR3 DNA reads as TGTGCCAGTCACCCCCGGGACAGCACGACCTCTGGGGCCAACGTCCTGACTTTC. Variable domain in full (rest from reference TRBV11-2 and TRBJ2-6): EAGVAQSPRYKIIEKRQSVAFWCNPISGHATLYWYQQILGQGPKLLIQFQNNGVVDDSQLPKDRFSAERLKGVDSTLKIQPAKLEDSAVYLCASHPRDSTTSGANVLTFGAGSRLTVL.

V usage is TRBV6-2 or TRBV6-3 and J usage is TRBJ1-2; D gene uncertain. There are 13 residues in the CDR3. Per germline, CDR1 MNHEY and CDR2 SVGEGT. Trimming stripped 2 bases from V and 4 bases from J, with 8 bases between. The DNA of the CDR3 is TGTGCCAGCAGTTACGGGCCTATCTATGGCTACACCTTC. Protein: CASSYGPIYGYTF.

This clone was counted a few times. CDR3 amino acids: CASSLDRGPQHF. The CDR3 nucleotides are TGTGCCAGCAGCTTAGACCGCGGCCCCCAGCATTTT. The chain recombines TRBV7-8 with TRBJ1-5; unclear D gene. This CDR3 comprises 12 residues. V shed 1 base and J shed 10 bases, with 8 bases lying between them. The germline V gene has CDR1 SGHVS and CDR2 FQNEAQ.

J is TRBJ1-1 and V is TRBV5-4, with D uncertain. The CDR3 spans 15 residues. Trimming took off 0 bases at V and 0 bases at J, with 9 bases between the two ends. Looked up from germline, CDR1 is SGHNT and CDR2 is YYREEE (reference sequence). The CDR3 sequence: CASSLGRYMNTEAFF. In DNA form, the CDR3 reads TGTGCCAGCAGCTTGGGGAGGTACATGAACACTGAAGCTTTCTTT.

The V gene is TRBV18, the J gene TRBJ1-1; tentatively, D is TRBD1 (6 bases). Trimming left V 8 bases short and J 1 base short, with 14 bases between. The V gene's germline CDR1 is KGHSH and CDR2 LQKENI. The CDR3 sequence is 14 residues long. DNA for the CDR3: TGTGCCAGCGGCCAACAGGGCTCGAACACTGAAGCTTTCTTT. Its translation is CASGQQGSNTEAFF. Based on the CDR3 plus reference TRBV18 and TRBJ1-1, the full variable domain is NAGVMQNPRHLVRRRGQEARLRCSPMKGHSHVYWYRQLPEEGLKFMVYLQKENIIDESGMPKERFSAEFPKEGPSILRIQQVVRGDSAAYFCASGQQGSNTEAFFGQGTRLTVV.

This clone was seen once. The rearrangement links TRBV6-5 to TRBJ1-5; D may be TRBD1 (6 bases). V was pared by 7 bases and J by 3 bases, with 16 bases between. Looked up from germline, CDR1 is MNHEY and CDR2 is SVGAGI. The CDR3 is 15 residues long. The CDR3 nucleotides read TGTGCCAGCAAAGCGCTGGGGGCTCTCAATCAGCCCCAGCATTTT. It specifies CASKALGALNQPQHF.

V gene TRBV2 combines with J gene TRBJ2-7; 9 nucleotides match TRBD1. Germline V CDR1 and CDR2: SNHLY, FYNNEI. V lost 8 bases, J lost 7 bases, and 12 bases stayed unmatched. The CDR3 sequence is 14 residues long. The CDR3 here is CASGENRGPTEQYF. Here the CDR3 DNA reads TGTGCCAGCGGGGAGAACAGGGGGCCGACGGAGCAGTACTTC. The whole variable domain, filled in from reference TRBV2 and TRBJ2-7, reads EPEVTQTPSHQVTQMGQEVILRCVPISNHLYFYWYRQILGQKVEFLVSFYNNEISEKSEIFDDQFSVERPDGSNFTLKIRSTKLEDSAMYFCASGENRGPTEQYFGPGTRLTVT.

DNA for the CDR3: TGTGCCAGCAGCTTAGAGTCTGGGGGCGAGACCCAGTACTTC. Its translation: CASSLESGGETQYF. The chain couples TRBV7-2 to TRBJ2-5, with D perhaps matching TRBD1 (6 bases). Germline V gives CDR1 SGHTA, CDR2 FQGNSA. CDR3 length: 14 residues. Trimming took off 1 base at V and 5 bases at J, with 11 bases between the two ends.

This sequence joins TRBV12-3 or TRBV12-4 and TRBJ1-2, with a possible D match to TRBD1 (6 bases). The germline V and J ends were trimmed by 4 bases and 9 bases, with 12 bases remaining between them. The CDR3 is 12 residues long. The CDR3 DNA reads TGTGCCAGCAGTTCAAGCGGACAGAGCTACACCTTC. Its protein product is CASSSSGQSYTF.

This clone was seen once. The V and J genes are TRBV28 and TRBJ1-5, with D unresolved. The CDR3 runs 13 residues. Trimming shortened V by 7 bases and J by 2 bases, and 9 bases separated the two germline ends. Per the germline V gene, CDR1 is MDHEN and CDR2 is SYDVKM. The CDR3 DNA reads TGTGCCAGCATGCGGATGGGCAATCAGCCCCAGCATTTT. Residues: CASMRMGNQPQHF.

As regards this clone: One junction end does not reproduce the germline sequence, and a read error may be involved. The V gene is TRBV7-7, the J gene TRBJ2-3, with D perhaps TRBD1 (5 bases). Per germline, CDR1 SSHAT and CDR2 FNYEAQ (reference sequence). The CDR3 is 19 amino acids. CDR3 sequence (DNA): TGTGCTAGCAGCTCGACTGGCAGGGCTGTAGATCGAGGTACAGATACGCAGTATTTT. Its translation is CASSSTGRAVDRGTDTQYF.

The chain links TRBV18 to TRBJ2-7; TRBD1 aligns across 11 bases. Trimming at V came to 4 bases and at J to 2 bases, leaving 7 bases not matched to a gene. This CDR3 has 16 amino acids. Germline V gives CDR1 KGHSH, CDR2 LQKENI. CDR3 region: CASSQSGTGGPYEQYF. In nucleotides, the CDR3 is TGTGCCAGCTCACAGTCCGGGACAGGGGGTCCCTACGAGCAGTACTTC. Drawing the rest from reference TRBV18 and TRBJ2-7, the complete variable domain is NAGVMQNPRHLVRRRGQEARLRCSPMKGHSHVYWYRQLPEEGLKFMVYLQKENIIDESGMPKERFSAEFPKEGPSILRIQQVVRGDSAAYFCASSQSGTGGPYEQYFGPGTRLTVT.

The J gene is TRBJ2-7, the V gene TRBV4-3; tentatively, D is TRBD2 (7 bases). This CDR3 region has 15 residues. V was clipped by 0 bases and J by 4 bases, with 13 bases between them. CDR1 LGHNA and CDR2 YSLEER come from the germline V gene. CDR3 nucleotide sequence: TGCGCCAGCAGCCAAGAAGGGAGGGGGGCGTACGAGCAGTACTTC. It encodes CASSQEGRGAYEQYF.

The CDR3 sequence: CASSQTDRRGIGNQPQHF. CDR3 nucleotides: TGCGCCAGCAGCCAAACCGACCGGAGAGGGATCGGCAATCAGCCCCAGCATTTT. The chain joins TRBV4-1 to TRBJ1-5; D is unclear. From germline, CDR1 is MGHRA and CDR2 YSYEKL. Trimming shortened V by 2 bases and J by 2 bases, and 19 bases separated the two germline ends. The CDR3 loop spans 18 amino acids.

This chain connects TRBV6-5 to TRBJ2-7, with 9 positions matching TRBD2. Germline lookup yields CDR1 MNHEY and CDR2 SVGAGI. The CDR3 is 14 amino acids. Unmatched junction bases numbered 5, after V lost 6 bases and J lost 2 bases. The CDR3 nucleotides are TGTGCCAGCAGCAATAGCGGGGGCCCCTACGAGCAGTACTTC. This gives the protein CASSNSGGPYEQYF.

This rearrangement joins TRBV3-1 (or the pseudogene TRBV3-2) to TRBJ1-5; D is undetermined. Between the trimmed V and J ends, which lost 1 base and 3 bases, there was a span of 10 bases. The CDR3 covers 15 residues. Germline CDR1 LGHDT, CDR2 YNNKEL (reference sequence). CDR3 in amino acids: CASSQGGQANQPQHF. For the CDR3, the DNA is TGTGCCAGCAGCCAAGGCGGTCAAGCCAATCAGCCCCAGCATTTT.

This clone was observed a few times. The chain links TRBV18 to TRBJ2-7, with D unresolved. CDR3 length: 12 residues. V gave up 5 bases and J gave up 4 bases, with 9 bases separating them. Germline V gives CDR1 KGHSH, CDR2 LQKENI. The CDR3 here is CASSSEQYEQYF. For the CDR3, the DNA is TGTGCCAGCTCATCCGAGCAATACGAGCAGTACTTC.